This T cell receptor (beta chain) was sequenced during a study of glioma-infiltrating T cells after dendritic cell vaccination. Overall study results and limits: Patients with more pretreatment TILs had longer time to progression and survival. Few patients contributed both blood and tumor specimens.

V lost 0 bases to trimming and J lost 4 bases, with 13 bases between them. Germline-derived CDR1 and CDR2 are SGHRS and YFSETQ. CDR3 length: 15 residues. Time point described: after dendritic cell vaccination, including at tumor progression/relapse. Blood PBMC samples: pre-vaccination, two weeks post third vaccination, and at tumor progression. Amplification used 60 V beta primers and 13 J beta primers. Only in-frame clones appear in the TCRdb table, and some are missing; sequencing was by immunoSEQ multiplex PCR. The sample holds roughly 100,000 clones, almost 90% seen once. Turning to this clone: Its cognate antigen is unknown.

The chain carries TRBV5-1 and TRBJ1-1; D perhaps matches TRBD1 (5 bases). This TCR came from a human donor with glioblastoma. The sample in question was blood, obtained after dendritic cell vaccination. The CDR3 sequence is CASSLAGGSRTEAFF. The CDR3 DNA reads TGCGCCAGCAGCTTGGCCGGGGGTTCCCGCACTGAAGCTTTCTTT.